This T cell receptor beta chain stems from a study of CD8 T cells in ankylosing spondylitis. Study-wide results and caveats: Reactive arthritis synovial fluid and blood previously showed some of these motif variants. The authors found the disease-linked clones to be CD8+ and relatively rare in peripheral blood. Blood from ankylosing spondylitis patients appeared to carry a characteristic eight-variant TCR beta motif.

Of note for this clonotype: Its target is unknown.

Germline V lookup: CDR1 LNHNV, CDR2 YYDKDF (reference sequence). The CDR3 length is 14 residues. V dropped 8 bases and J dropped 1 base, with 12 bases sitting between them. TCR beta libraries were made by quantitative 5'-RACE with molecular barcodes. MiXCR, applied by TCRdb to the 5' RACE reads, yields one record per CDR3 protein. The data hold 25,000 to 35,000 distinct CDR3 sequences, with 11% to 15% observed a single time. Input material: blood. The TCR originated in a male donor with ankylosing spondylitis or in good health (not recorded which). This chain uses TRBV15 with TRBJ2-1; perhaps TRBD1 as D (6 bases). The DNA for the CDR3 is TGTGCCACCCAGCTGGGACAATCCTACAATGAGCAGTTCTTC. Translating gives CATQLGQSYNEQFF.